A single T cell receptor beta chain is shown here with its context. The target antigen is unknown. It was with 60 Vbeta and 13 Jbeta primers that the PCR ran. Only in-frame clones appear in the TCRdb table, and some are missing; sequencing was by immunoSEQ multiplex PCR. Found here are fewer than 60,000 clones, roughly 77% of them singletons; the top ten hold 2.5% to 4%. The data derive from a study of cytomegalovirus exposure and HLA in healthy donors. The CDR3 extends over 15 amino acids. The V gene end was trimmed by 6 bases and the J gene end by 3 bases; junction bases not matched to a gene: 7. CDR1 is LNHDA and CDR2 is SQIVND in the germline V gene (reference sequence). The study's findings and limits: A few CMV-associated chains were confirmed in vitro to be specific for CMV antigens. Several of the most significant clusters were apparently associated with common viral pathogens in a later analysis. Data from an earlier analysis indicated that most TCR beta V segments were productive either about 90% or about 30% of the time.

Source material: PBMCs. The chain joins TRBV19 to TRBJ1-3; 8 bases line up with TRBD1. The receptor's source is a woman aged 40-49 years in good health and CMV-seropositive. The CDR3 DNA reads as TGTGCCAGTAGCCCCGACAGGGGAGGTGGAAACACCATATATTTT. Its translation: CASSPDRGGGNTIYF.